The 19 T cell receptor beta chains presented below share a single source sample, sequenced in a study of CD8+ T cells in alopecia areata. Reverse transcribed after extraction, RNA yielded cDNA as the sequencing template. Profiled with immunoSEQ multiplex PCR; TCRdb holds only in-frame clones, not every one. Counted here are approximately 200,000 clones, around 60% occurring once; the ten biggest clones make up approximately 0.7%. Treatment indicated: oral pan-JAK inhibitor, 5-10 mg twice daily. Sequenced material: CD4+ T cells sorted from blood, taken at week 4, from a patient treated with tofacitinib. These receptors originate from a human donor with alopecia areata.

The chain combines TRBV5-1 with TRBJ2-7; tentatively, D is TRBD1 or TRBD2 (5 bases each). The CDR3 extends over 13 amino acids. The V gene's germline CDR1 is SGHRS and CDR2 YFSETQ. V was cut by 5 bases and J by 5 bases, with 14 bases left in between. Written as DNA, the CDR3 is TGCGCCAGCAGAGGGACGCTTGACGACGAGCAGTACTTC. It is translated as CASRGTLDDEQYF.

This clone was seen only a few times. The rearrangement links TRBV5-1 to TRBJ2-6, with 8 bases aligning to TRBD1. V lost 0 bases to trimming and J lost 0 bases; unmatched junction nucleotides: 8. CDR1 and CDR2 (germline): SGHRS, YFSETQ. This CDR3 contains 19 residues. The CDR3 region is CASSLASDRAHSGANVLTF. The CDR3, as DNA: TGCGCCAGCAGCTTGGCCTCGGACAGGGCTCACTCTGGGGCCAACGTCCTGACTTTC.

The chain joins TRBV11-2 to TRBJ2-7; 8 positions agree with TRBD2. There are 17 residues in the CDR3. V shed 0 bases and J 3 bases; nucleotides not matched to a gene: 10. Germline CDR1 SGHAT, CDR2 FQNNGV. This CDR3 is CASSLDGRASGHYEQYF. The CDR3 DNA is TGTGCCAGCAGCTTAGATGGTAGAGCTAGCGGGCACTACGAGCAGTACTTC. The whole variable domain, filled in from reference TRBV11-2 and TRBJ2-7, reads EAGVAQSPRYKIIEKRQSVAFWCNPISGHATLYWYQQILGQGPKLLIQFQNNGVVDDSQLPKDRFSAERLKGVDSTLKIQPAKLEDSAVYLCASSLDGRASGHYEQYFGPGTRLTVT.

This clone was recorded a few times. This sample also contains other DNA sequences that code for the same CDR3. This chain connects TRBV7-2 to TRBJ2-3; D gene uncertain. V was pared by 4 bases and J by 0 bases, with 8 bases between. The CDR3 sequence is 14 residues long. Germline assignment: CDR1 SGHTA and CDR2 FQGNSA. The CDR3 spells CASSSGGSTDTQYF. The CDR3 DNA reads TGTGCCAGCAGCTCGGGTGGAAGCACAGATACGCAGTATTTT.

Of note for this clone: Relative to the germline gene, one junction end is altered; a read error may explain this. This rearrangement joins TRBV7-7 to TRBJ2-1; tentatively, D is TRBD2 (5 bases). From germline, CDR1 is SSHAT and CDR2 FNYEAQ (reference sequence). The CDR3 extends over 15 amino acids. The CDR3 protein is CASSPWETQSSEQFF. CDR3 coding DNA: TGTGCTAGCAGCCCTTGGGAGACACAAAGCAGTGAGCAGTTCTTC.

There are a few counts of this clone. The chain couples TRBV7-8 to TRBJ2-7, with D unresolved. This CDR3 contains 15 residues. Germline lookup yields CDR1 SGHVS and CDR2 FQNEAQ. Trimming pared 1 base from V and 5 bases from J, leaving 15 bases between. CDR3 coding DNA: TGTGCCAGCAGCTTAGAAGTCTGGTATGACCACGAGCAGTACTTC. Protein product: CASSLEVWYDHEQYF. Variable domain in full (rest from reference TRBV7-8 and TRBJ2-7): GAGVSQSPRYKVAKRGQDVALRCDPISGHVSLFWYQQALGQGPEFLTYFQNEAQLDKSGLPSDRFFAERPEGSVSTLKIQRTQQEDSAVYLCASSLEVWYDHEQYFGPGTRLTVT.

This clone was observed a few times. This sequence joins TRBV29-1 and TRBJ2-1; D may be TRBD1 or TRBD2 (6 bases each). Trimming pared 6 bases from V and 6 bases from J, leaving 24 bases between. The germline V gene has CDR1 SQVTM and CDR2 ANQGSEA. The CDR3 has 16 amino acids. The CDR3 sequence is CSVTPLGRDNSNEQFF. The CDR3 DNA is TGCAGCGTCACACCCCTAGGGCGGGACAACTCCAATGAGCAGTTCTTC.

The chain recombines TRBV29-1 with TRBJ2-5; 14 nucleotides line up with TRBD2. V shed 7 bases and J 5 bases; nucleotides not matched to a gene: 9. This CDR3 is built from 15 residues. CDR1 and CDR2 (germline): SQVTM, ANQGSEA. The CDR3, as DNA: TGCAGCGCCCAGGGGACTAGCGGGAGTCGGGAGACCCAGTACTTC. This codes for CSAQGTSGSRETQYF.

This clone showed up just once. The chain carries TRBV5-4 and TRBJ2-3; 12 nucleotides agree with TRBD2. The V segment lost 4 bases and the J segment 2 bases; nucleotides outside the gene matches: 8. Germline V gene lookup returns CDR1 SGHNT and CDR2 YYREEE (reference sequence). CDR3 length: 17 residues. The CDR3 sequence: CASSPKLAGGPTDTQYF. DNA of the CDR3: TGTGCCAGCAGCCCGAAACTAGCGGGAGGTCCCACAGATACGCAGTATTTT.

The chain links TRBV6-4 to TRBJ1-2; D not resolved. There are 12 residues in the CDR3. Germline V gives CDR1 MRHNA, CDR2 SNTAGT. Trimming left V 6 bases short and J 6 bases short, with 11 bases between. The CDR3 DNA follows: TGTGCCAGCAGACTTGTTGGGGATGGCTACACCTTC. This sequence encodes CASRLVGDGYTF.

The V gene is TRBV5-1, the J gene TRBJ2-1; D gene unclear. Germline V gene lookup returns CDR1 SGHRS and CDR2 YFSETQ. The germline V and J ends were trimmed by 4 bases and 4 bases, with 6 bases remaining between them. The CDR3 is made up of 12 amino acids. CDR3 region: CASSIEYNEQFF. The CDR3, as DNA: TGCGCCAGCAGCATTGAATACAATGAGCAGTTCTTC. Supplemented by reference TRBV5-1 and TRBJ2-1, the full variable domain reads KAGVTQTPRYLIKTRGQQVTLSCSPISGHRSVSWYQQTPGQGLQFLFEYFSETQRNKGNFPGRFSGRQFSNSRSEMNVSTLELGDSALYLCASSIEYNEQFFGPGTRLTVL.

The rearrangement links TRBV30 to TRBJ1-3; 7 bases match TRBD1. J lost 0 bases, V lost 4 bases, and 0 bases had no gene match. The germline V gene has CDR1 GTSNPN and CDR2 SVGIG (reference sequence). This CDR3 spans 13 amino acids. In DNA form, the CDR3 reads TGTGCCTGGACAGGGGGCTCTGGAAACACCATATATTTT. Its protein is CAWTGGSGNTIYF.

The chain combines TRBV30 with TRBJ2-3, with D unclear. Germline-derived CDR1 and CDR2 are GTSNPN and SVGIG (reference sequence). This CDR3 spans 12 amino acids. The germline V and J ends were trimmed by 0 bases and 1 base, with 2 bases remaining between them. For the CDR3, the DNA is TGTGCCTGGAGTGTACGCACAGATACGCAGTATTTT. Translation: CAWSVRTDTQYF.

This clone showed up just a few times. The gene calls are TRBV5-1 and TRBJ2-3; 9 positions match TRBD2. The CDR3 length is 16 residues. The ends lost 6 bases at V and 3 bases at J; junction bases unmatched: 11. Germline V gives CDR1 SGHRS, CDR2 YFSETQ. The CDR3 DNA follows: TGCGCCAGCATCATGGGGGCGGGAGGGCCGACAGATACGCAGTATTTT. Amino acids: CASIMGAGGPTDTQYF.

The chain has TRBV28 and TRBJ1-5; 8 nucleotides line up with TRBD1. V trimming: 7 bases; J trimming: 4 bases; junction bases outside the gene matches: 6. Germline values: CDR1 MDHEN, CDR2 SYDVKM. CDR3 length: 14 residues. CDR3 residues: CASNQGAGNQPQHF. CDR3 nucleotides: TGTGCCAGCAATCAGGGGGCGGGAAATCAGCCCCAGCATTTT.

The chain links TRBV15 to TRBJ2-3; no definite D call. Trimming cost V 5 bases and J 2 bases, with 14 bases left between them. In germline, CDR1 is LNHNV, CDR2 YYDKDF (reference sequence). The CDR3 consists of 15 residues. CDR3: CATSFRTEHTDTQYF. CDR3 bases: TGTGCCACCAGCTTCCGGACGGAACACACAGATACGCAGTATTTT.

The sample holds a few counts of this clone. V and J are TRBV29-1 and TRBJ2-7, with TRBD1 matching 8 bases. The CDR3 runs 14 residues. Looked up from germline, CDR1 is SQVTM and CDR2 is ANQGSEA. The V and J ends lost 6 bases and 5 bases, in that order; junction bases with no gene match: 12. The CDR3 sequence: CSVAQDRVRHEQYF. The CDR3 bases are TGCAGCGTCGCACAGGACAGGGTGAGACACGAGCAGTACTTC.

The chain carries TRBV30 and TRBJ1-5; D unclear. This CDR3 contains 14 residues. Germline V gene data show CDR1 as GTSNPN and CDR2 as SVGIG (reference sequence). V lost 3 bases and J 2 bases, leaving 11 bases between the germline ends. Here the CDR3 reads CAWRGPGGNQPQHF. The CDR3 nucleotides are TGTGCCTGGAGGGGTCCCGGGGGCAATCAGCCCCAGCATTTT. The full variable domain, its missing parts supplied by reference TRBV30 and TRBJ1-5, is SQTIHQWPATLVQPVGSPLSLECTVEGTSNPNLYWYRQAAGRGLQLLFYSVGIGQISSEVPQNLSASRPQDRQFILSSKKLLLSDSGFYLCAWRGPGGNQPQHFGDGTRLSIL.

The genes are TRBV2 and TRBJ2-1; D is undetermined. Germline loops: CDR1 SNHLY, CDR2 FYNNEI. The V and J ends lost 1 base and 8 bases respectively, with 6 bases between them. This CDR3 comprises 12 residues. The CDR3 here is CASSEDYDEQFF. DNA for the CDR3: TGTGCCAGCAGTGAAGACTATGATGAGCAGTTCTTC.